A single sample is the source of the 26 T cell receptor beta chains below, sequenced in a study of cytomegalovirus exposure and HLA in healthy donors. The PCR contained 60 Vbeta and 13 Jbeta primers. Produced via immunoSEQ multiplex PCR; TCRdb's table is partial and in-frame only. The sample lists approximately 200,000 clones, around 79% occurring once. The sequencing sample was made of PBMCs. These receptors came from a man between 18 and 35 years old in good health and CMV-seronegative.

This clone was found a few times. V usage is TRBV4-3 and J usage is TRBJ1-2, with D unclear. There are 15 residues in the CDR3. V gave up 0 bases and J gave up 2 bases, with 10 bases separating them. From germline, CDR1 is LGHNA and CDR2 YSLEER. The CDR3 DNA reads TGCGCCAGCAGCCAAGACCGCGAGACAAACTATGGCTACACCTTC. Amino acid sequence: CASSQDRETNYGYTF.

CDR3 in amino acids: CASTQAGAGYTGELFF. The CDR3 DNA sequence: TGTGCCAGTACCCAGGCGGGGGCAGGTTACACCGGGGAGCTGTTTTTT. The chain employs TRBV19 and TRBJ2-2; D is possibly TRBD2 (7 bases). Per the germline V gene, CDR1 is LNHDA and CDR2 is SQIVND (reference sequence). The CDR3 totals 16 residues. V was clipped by 7 bases and J by 3 bases, with 18 bases between them.

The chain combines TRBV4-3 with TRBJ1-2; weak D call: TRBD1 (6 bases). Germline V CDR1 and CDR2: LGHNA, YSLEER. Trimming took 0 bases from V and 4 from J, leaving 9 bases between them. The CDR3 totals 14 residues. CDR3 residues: CASSQEQGGYGYTF. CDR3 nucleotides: TGCGCCAGCAGCCAAGAACAGGGCGGCTATGGCTACACCTTC.

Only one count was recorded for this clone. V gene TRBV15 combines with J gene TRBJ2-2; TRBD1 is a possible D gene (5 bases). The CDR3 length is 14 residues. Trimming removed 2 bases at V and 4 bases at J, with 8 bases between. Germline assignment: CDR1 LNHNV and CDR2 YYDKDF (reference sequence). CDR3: CATSRPDSTGELFF. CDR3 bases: TGTGCCACCAGCAGACCCGACAGCACCGGGGAGCTGTTTTTT. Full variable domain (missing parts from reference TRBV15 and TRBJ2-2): DAMVIQNPRYQVTQFGKPVTLSCSQTLNHNVMYWYQQKSSQAPKLLFHYYDKDFNNEADTPDNFQSRRPNTSFCFLDIRSPGLGDTAMYLCATSRPDSTGELFFGEGSRLTVL.

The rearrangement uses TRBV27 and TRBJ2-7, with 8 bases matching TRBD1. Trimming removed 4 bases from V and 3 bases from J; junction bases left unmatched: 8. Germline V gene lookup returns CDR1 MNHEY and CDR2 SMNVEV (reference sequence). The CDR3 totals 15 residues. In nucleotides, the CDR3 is TGTGCCAGCAGTTCTCTCGGGACAGGAAGCTACGAGCAGTACTTC. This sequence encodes CASSSLGTGSYEQYF.

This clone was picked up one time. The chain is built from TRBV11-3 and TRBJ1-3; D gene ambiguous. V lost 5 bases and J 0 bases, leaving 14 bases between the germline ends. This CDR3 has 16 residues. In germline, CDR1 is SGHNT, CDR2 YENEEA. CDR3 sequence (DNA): TGTGCCAGCAGCCGGGCGGCGGGATACTCTGGAAACACCATATATTTT. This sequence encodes CASSRAAGYSGNTIYF.

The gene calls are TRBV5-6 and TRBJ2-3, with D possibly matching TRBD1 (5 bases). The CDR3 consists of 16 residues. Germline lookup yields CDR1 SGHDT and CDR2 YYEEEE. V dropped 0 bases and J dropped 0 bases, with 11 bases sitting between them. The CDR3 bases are TGTGCCAGCAGCTTGGGACAGACGTATAGCACAGATACGCAGTATTTT. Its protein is CASSLGQTYSTDTQYF.

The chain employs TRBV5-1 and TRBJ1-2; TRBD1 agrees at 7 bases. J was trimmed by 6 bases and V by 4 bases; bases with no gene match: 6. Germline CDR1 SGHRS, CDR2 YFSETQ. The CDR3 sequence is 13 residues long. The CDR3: CASSRTGDDGYTF. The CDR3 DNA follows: TGCGCCAGCAGCCGGACAGGAGATGATGGCTACACCTTC.

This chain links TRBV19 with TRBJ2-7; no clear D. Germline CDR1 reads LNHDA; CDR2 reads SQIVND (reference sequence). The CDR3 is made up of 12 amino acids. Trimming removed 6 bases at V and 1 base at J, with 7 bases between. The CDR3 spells CASRSPSYEQYF. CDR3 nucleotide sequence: TGTGCCAGTAGGTCCCCTTCCTACGAGCAGTACTTC. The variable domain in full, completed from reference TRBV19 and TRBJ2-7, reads DGGITQSPKYLFRKEGQNVTLSCEQNLNHDAMYWYRQDPGQGLRLIYYSQIVNDFQKGDIAEGYSVSREKKESFPLTVTSAQKNPTAFYLCASRSPSYEQYFGPGTRLTVT.

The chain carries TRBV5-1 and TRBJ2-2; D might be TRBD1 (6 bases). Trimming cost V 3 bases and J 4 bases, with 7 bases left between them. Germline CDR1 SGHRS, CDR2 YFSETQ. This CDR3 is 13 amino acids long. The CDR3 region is CASSSQGTGELFF. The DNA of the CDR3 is TGCGCCAGCAGCTCACAGGGCACCGGGGAGCTGTTTTTT.

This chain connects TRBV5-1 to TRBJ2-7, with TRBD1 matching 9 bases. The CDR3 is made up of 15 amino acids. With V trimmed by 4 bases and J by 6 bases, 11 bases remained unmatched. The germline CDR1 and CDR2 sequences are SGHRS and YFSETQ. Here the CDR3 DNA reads TGCGCCAGCAGCGGAAGCCCGGGACAGGGTTTCGAGCAGTACTTC. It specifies CASSGSPGQGFEQYF.

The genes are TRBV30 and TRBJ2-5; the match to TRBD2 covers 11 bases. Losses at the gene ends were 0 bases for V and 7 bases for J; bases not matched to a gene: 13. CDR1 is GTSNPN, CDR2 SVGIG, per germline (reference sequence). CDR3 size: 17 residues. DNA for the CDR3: TGTGCCTGGAGTGTCGAGGGACTAGCGGTCCCAGCAGGGACCCAGTACTTC. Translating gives CAWSVEGLAVPAGTQYF.

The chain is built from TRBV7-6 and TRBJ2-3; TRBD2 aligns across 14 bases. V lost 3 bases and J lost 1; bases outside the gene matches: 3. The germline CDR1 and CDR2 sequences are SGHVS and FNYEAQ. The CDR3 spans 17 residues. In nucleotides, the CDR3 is TGTGCCAGCAGCTTGACTAGCGGGGGGGGACGCACAGATACGCAGTATTTT. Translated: CASSLTSGGGRTDTQYF.

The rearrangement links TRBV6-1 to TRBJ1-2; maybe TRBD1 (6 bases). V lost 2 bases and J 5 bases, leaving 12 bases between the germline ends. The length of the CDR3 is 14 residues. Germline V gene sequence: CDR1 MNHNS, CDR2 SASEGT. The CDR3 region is CASSERGSHYGYTF. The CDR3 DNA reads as TGTGCCAGCAGTGAAAGGGGGTCCCATTATGGCTACACCTTC.

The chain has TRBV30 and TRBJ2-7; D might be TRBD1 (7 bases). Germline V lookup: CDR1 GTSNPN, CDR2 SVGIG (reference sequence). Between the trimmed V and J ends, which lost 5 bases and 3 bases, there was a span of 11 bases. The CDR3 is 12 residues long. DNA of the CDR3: TGTGCCTGGGGCCAGGGGGGCTACGAGCAGTACTTC. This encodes CAWGQGGYEQYF.

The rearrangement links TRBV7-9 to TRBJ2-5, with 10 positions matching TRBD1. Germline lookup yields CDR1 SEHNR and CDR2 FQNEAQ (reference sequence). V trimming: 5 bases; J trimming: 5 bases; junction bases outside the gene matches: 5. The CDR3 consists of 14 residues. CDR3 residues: CASSPDRGLETQYF. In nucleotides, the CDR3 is TGTGCCAGCAGCCCCGACAGGGGGCTGGAGACCCAGTACTTC.

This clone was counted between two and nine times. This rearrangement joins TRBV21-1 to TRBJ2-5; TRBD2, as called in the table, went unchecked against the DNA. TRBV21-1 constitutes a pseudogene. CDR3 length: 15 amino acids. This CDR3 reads CASSKGCSEVGGQYF. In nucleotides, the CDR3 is TGTGCCAGCAGCAAAGGATGCAGTGAGGTGGGGGGCCAGTACTTC.

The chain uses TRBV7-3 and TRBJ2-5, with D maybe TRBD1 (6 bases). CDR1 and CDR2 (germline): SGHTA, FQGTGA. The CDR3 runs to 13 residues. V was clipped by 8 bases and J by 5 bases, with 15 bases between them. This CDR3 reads CASAGTDRETQYF. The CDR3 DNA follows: TGTGCCAGCGCTGGGACCGACAGGGAGACCCAGTACTTC.

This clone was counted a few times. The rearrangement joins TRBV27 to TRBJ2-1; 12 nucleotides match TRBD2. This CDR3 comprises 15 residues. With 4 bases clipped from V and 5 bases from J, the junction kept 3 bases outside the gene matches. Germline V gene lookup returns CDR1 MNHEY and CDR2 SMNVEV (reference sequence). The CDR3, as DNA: TGTGCCAGCAGTTGGACTAGCGGGATAAACAATGAGCAGTTCTTC. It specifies CASSWTSGINNEQFF.

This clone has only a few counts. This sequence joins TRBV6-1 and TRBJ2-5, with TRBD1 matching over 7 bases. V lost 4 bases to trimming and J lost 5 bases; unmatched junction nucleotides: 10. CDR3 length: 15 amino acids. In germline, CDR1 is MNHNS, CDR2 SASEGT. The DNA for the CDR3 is TGTGCCAGCAGTGGGGGACAGTTGGAAGGGGAGACCCAGTACTTC. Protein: CASSGGQLEGETQYF.

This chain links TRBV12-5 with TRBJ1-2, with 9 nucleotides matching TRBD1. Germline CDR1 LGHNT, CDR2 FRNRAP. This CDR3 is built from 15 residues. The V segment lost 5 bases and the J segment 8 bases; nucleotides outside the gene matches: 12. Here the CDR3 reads CASGPPQGANRGYTF. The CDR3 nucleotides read TGTGCTAGTGGTCCACCACAGGGGGCGAATAGAGGCTACACCTTC. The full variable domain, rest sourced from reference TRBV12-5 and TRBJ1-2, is DARVTQTPRHKVTEMGQEVTMRCQPILGHNTVFWYRQTMMQGLELLAYFRNRAPLDDSGMPKDRFSAEMPDATLATLKIQPSEPRDSAVYFCASGPPQGANRGYTFGSGTRLTVV.

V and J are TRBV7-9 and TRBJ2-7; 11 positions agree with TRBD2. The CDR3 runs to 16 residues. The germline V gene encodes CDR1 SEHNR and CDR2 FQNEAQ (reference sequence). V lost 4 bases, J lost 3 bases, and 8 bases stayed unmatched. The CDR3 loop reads CASSSIAGGLIYEQYF. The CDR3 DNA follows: TGTGCCAGCAGCTCCATAGCGGGGGGGCTTATCTACGAGCAGTACTTC. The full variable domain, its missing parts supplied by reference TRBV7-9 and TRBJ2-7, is DTGVSQNPRHKITKRGQNVTFRCDPISEHNRLYWYRQTLGQGPEFLTYFQNEAQLEKSRLLSDRFSAERPKGSFSTLEIQRTEQGDSAMYLCASSSIAGGLIYEQYFGPGTRLTVT.

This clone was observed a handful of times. DNA of the CDR3: TGCGCCAGCAGCCCTGAGGGTGGATCCCGGGAAGCTTTCTTT. It codes for CASSPEGGSREAFF. V is TRBV5-1 and J is TRBJ1-1; D is ambiguous. The CDR3 length is 14 residues. Trimming removed 4 bases from V and 8 bases from J, with 18 bases in between. Germline CDR1 SGHRS, CDR2 YFSETQ.

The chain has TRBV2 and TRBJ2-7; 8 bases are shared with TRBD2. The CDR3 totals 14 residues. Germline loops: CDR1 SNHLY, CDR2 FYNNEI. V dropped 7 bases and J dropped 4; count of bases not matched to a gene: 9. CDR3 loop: CASTPGRGVYEQYF. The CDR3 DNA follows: TGTGCCAGCACCCCGGGGCGGGGGGTATACGAGCAGTACTTC. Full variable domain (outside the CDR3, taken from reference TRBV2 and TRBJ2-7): EPEVTQTPSHQVTQMGQEVILRCVPISNHLYFYWYRQILGQKVEFLVSFYNNEISEKSEIFDDQFSVERPDGSNFTLKIRSTKLEDSAMYFCASTPGRGVYEQYFGPGTRLTVT.

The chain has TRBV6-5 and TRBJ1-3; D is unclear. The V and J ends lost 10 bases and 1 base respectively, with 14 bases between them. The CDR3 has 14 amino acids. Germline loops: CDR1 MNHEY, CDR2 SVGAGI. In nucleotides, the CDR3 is TGTGCCATCGGTACCGGGGATTCTGGAAACACCATATATTTT. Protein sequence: CAIGTGDSGNTIYF.

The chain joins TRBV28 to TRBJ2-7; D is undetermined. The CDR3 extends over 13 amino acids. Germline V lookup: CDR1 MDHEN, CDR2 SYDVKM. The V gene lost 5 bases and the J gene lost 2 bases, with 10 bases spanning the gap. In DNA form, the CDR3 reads TGTGCCAGCAGTCCAAGCGATACCTACGAGCAGTACTTC. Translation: CASSPSDTYEQYF. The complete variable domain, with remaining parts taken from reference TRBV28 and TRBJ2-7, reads DVKVTQSSRYLVKRTGEKVFLECVQDMDHENMFWYRQDPGLGLRLIYFSYDVKMKEKGDIPEGYSVSREKKERFSLILESASTNQTSMYLCASSPSDTYEQYFGPGTRLTVT.